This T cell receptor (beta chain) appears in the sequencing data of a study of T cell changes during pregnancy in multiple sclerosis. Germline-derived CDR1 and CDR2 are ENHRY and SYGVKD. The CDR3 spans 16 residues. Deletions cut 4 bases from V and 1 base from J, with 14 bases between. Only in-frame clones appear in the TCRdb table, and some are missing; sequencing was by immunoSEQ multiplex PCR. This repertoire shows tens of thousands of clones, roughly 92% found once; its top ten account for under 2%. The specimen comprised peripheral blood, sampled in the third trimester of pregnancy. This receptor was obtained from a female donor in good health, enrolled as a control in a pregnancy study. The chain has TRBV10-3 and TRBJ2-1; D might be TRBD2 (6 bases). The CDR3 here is CAISGLGTTSYNEQFF. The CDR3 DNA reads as TGTGCCATCAGTGGACTAGGAACCACATCCTACAATGAGCAGTTCTTC.